The T cell receptor (beta chain) under discussion was sequenced for a study of T cell responses to AZD1222 COVID-19 vaccine. Study results and limitations: The sample set comprised mostly white British donors with more females, and clonal diversity was possibly underestimated. Among AZD1222 vaccinees, only 5 to 7 were seropositive at baseline. Repertoires in all cases were sampled only once the peak T cell response had passed. With dominance at 160-218 and 743-854, vaccine-associated CD4 TCRs spanned spike.

The method was immunoSEQ multiplex PCR; TCRdb's version includes in-frame clones alone and lacks a portion of them. This repertoire shows 130,000 or so clones, about 94% found once; its top ten account for approximately 7%. The CDR3 contains 15 residues. Germline lookup yields CDR1 MNHEY and CDR2 SVGEGT. The V gene end was trimmed by 6 bases and the J gene end by 4 bases; junction bases not matched to a gene: 8. In regard to this clone: Its antigen is undetermined.

Sequencing was performed on peripheral blood, taken on day 0 of AZD1222 vaccination. The chain combines TRBV6-2 or TRBV6-3 with TRBJ2-1, with 8 bases identical to TRBD2. The receptor was isolated from an adult in good health. The CDR3 reads CASSRSGSAYNEQFF. The CDR3 DNA reads as TGTGCCAGCAGCCGGAGCGGGAGTGCTTACAATGAGCAGTTCTTC.